A single TCR beta chain is shown here with its context. What it recognizes is unknown. The sample belongs to a study of CD8+CD57+ T cells in acquired aplastic anemia. Study-level background: Quantities of DNA derived from sorted CD4+ and CD8+ cells averaged roughly 3.4 ug. As sequenced from healthy donors, CD4+ cells averaged approximately 11 million reads.

Both TCR beta VDJ combination and CDR3 sequence profiling were carried out. Genomic DNA was the template for this profiling. MiXCR was run by TCRdb on the reads, yielding one entry per CDR3 protein. The sample records about 40,000 distinct CDR3 sequences, approximately 67% being singletons. Study results and limitations: In common between the patients and the controls were twenty-nine CD8+ CDR3 sequences. In CD8+ cells, Simpson's diversity showed no significant difference between patients and controls.

Per the germline V gene, CDR1 is SEHNR and CDR2 is FQNEAQ (reference sequence). The V and J ends lost 4 bases and 7 bases respectively, with 5 bases between them. The CDR3 sequence is 12 residues long. J is TRBJ1-6 and V is TRBV7-9; D is ambiguous. The sequence came from a human donor in good health, serving as a control. Sequenced material: sorted CD4+, CD8+, or CD8+CD57+ T cells (not recorded which) from PBMCs. The CDR3 spells CASSSNNSPLHF. As DNA, the CDR3 is TGTGCCAGCAGCTCAAACAATTCACCCCTCCACTTT.